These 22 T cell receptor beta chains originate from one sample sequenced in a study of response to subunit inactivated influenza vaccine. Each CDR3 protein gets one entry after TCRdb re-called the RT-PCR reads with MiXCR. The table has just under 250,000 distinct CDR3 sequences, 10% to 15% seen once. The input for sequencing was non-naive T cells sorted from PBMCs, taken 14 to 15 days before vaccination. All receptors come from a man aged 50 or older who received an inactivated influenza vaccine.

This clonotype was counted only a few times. The CDR3: CASMSGRNTEAFF. The DNA of the CDR3 is TGTGCCAGCATGTCTGGCAGAAACACTGAAGCTTTCTTT. This sequence joins TRBV6-1 and TRBJ1-1, with no clear D. The CDR3 covers 13 residues. Germline CDR1 MNHNS, CDR2 SASEGT. V was shortened by 7 bases and J by 2 bases, with 11 bases between the two germline ends.

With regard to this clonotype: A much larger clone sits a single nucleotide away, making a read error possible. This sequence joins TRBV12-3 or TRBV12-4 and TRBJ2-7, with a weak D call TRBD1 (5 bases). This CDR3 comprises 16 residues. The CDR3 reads CASSLNRLVPTYKQYF. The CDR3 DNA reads TGTGCCAGCAGTTTGAACAGGCTGGTGCCTACCTACAAGCAGTACTTC.

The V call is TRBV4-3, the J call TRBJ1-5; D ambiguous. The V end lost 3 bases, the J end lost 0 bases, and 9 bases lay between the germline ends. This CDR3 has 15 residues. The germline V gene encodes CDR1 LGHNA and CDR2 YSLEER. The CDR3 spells CASSQDVNSNQPQHF. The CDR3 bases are TGCGCCAGCAGCCAGGACGTCAATAGCAATCAGCCCCAGCATTTT.

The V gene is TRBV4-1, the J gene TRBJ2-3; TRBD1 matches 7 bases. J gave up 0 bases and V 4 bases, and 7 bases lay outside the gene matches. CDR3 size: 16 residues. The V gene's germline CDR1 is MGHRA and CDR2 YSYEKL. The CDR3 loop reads CASSPNRGISTDTQYF. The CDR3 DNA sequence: TGCGCCAGCAGCCCGAACAGGGGAATAAGCACAGATACGCAGTATTTT.

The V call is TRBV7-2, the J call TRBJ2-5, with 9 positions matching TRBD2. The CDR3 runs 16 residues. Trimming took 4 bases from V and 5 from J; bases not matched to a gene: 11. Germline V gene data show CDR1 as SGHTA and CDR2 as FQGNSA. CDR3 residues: CASSSGKLAGAETQYF. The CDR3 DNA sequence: TGTGCCAGCAGCTCCGGAAAGTTAGCGGGAGCGGAGACCCAGTACTTC.

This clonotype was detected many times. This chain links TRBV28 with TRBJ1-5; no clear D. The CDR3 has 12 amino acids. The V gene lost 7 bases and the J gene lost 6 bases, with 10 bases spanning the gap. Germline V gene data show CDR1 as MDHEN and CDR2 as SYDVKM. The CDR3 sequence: CASTLWGQPQHF. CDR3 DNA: TGTGCCAGCACCTTGTGGGGTCAGCCCCAGCATTTT.

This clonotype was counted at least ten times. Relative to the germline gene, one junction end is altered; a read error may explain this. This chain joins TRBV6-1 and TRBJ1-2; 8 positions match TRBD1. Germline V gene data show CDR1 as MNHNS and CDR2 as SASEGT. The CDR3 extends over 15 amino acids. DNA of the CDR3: TGTGCCAGCAGTACCACGGACAGGGCCCTCAATGGGTACACCTTC. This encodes CASSTTDRALNGYTF.

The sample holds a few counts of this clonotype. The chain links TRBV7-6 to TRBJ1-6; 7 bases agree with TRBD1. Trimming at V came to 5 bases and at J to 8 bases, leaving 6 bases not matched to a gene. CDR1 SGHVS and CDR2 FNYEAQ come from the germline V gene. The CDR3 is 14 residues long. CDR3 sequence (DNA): TGTGCCAGCAGCCTGGGACAGAGAGATTCACCCCTCCACTTT. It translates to CASSLGQRDSPLHF.

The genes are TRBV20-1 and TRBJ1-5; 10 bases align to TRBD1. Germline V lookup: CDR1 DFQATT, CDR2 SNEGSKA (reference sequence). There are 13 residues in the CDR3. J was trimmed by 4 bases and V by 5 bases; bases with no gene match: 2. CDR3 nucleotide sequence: TGCAGTGCTTTGGACAGGGGGAATCAGCCCCAGCATTTT. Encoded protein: CSALDRGNQPQHF.

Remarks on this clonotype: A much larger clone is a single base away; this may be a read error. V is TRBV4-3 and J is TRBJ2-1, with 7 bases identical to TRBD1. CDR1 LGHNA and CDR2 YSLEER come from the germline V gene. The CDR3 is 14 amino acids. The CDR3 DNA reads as TGCGCCAGCAGCAAGGACAGGCTCTACAATGAGCAGTGCTTC. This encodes CASSKDRLYNEQCF.

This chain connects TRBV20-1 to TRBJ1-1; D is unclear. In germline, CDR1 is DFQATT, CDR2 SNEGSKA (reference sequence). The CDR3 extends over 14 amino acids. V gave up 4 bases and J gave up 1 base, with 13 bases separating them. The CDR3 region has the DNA TGCAGTGCTACAGGCTGGGCCTCGAACACTGAAGCTTTCTTT. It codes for CSATGWASNTEAFF.

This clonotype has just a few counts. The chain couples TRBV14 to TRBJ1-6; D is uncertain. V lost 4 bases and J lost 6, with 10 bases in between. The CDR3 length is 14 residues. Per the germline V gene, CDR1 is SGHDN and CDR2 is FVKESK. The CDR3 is CASSLIGPNSPLHF. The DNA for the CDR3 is TGTGCCAGCAGCCTCATCGGGCCTAATTCACCCCTCCACTTT. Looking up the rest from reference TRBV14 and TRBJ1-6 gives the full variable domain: EAGVTQFPSHSVIEKGQTVTLRCDPISGHDNLYWYRRVMGKEIKFLLHFVKESKQDESGMPNNRFLAERTGGTYSTLKVQPAELEDSGVYFCASSLIGPNSPLHFGNGTRLTVT.

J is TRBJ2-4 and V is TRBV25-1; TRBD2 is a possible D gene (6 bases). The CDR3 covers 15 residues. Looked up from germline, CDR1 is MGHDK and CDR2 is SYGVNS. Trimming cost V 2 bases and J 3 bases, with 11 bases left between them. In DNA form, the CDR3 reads TGTGCCAGCAGTGAACATAGGGGAGGCAAAAACATTCAGTACTTC. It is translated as CASSEHRGGKNIQYF. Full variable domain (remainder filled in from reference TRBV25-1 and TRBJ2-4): EADIYQTPRYLVIGTGKKITLECSQTMGHDKMYWYQQDPGMELHLIHYSYGVNSTEKGDLSSESTVSRIRTEHFPLTLESARPSHTSQYLCASSEHRGGKNIQYFGAGTRLSVL.

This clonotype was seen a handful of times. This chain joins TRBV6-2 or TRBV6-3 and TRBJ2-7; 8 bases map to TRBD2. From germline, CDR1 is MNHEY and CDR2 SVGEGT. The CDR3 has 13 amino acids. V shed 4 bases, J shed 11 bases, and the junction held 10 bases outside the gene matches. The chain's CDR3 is CASSSGTSVSKYF. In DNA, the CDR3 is TGTGCCAGCAGTTCCGGGACTAGTGTAAGCAAGTACTTC.

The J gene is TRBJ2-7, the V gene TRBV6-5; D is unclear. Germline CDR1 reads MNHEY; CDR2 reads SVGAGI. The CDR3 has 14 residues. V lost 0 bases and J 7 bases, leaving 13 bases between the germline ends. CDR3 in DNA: TGTGCCAGCAGTTACTCGAGGACCCTATTAGAGCAGTACTTC. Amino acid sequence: CASSYSRTLLEQYF.

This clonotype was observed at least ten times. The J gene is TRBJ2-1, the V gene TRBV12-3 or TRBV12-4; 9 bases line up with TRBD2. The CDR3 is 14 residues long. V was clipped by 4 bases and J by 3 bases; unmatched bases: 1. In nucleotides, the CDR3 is TGTGCCAGCAGTTCGACTAGCGGCTACAATGAGCAGTTCTTC. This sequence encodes CASSSTSGYNEQFF.

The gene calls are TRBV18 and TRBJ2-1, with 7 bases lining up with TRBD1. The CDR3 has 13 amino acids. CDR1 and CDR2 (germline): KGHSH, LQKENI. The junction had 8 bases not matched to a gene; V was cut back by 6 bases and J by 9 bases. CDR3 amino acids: CASSQGVHPEQFF. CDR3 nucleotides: TGTGCCAGCTCCCAGGGGGTGCACCCTGAGCAGTTCTTC.

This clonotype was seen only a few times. CDR3 in amino acids: CASSRGPNSRYNEQFF. The CDR3 DNA sequence: TGTGCCAGCAGTAGGGGGCCCAACTCCCGCTACAATGAGCAGTTCTTC. This chain uses TRBV12-3 or TRBV12-4 with TRBJ2-1; 7 nucleotides align to TRBD1. This CDR3 spans 16 amino acids. The junction had 10 bases not matched to a gene; V was cut back by 5 bases and J by 3 bases.

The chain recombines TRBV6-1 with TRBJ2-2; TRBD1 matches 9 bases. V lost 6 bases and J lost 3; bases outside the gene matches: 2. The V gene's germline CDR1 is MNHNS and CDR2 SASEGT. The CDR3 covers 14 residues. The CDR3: CASSWDRDTGELFF. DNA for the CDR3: TGTGCCAGCAGCTGGGACAGGGACACCGGGGAGCTGTTTTTT.

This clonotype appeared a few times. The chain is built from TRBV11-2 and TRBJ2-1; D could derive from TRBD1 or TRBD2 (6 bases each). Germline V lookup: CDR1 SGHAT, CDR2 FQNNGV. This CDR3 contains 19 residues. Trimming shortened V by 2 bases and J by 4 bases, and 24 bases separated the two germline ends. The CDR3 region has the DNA TGTGCCAGCAGCTTAAAGGTGGGGGGCCGTTTAACATCTTACAATGAGCAGTTCTTC. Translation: CASSLKVGGRLTSYNEQFF. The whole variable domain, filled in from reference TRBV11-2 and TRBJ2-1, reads EAGVAQSPRYKIIEKRQSVAFWCNPISGHATLYWYQQILGQGPKLLIQFQNNGVVDDSQLPKDRFSAERLKGVDSTLKIQPAKLEDSAVYLCASSLKVGGRLTSYNEQFFGPGTRLTVL.

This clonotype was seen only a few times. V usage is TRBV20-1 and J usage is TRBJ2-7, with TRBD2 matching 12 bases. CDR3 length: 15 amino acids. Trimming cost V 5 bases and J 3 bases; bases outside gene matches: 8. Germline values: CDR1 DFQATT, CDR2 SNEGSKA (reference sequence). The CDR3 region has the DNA TGCAGTGCTCTTCATGGGACTAGCGGGCTCTACGAGCAGTACTTC. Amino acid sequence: CSALHGTSGLYEQYF.

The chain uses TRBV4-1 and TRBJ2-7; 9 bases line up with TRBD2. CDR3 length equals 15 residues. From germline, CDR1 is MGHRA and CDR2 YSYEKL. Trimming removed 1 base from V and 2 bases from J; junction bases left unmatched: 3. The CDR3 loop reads CASSQVLAGPYEQYF. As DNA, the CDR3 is TGCGCCAGCAGCCAAGTACTAGCGGGCCCCTACGAGCAGTACTTC.